This TCR beta chain was observed in a study of technical replicates of blood from a handful of donors. This table comes from immunoSEQ multiplex PCR, and its TCRdb copy is limited to in-frame clones, with some not included. The repertoire includes some 70,000 clones, just under 97% of them detected once, and 0.24% sits in the top ten. Germline CDR1 and CDR2: MGHRA and YSYEKL. This CDR3 comprises 13 residues. The ends were cut back, 3 bases at V and 2 bases at J, with 8 bases in the middle. The source is a human donor in good health. The gene calls are TRBV4-1 and TRBJ2-7; tentatively, D is TRBD2 (6 bases). Input material: T cells isolated from PBMCs. This CDR3 reads CASSQGLAYEQYF. CDR3 nucleotide sequence: TGCGCCAGCAGCCAGGGACTGGCCTACGAGCAGTACTTC.